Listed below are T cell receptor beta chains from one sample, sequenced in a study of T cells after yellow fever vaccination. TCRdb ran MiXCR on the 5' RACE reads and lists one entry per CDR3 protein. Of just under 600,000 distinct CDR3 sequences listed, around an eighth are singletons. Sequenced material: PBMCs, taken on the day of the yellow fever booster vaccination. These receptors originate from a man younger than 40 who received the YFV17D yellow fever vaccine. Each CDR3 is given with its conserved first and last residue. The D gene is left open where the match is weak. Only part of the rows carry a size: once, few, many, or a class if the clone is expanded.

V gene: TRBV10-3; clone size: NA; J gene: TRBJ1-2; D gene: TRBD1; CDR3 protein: CAITEGQDYGYTF; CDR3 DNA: TGTGCCATCACCGAGGGACAGGACTATGGCTACACCTTC
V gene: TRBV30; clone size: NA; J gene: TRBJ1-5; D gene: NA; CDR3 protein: CAWSVGNTGNQPQHF; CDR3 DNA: TGTGCCTGGAGTGTAGGAAATACTGGAAATCAGCCCCAGCATTTT
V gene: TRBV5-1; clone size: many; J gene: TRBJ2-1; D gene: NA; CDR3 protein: CASSRSAEQFF; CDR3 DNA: TGCGCCAGCAGCCGTTCGGCAGAGCAGTTCTTC
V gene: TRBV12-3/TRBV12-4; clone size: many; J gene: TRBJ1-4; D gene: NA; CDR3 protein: CASTWEGMGEKLFF; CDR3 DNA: TGTGCCAGCACCTGGGAGGGGATGGGTGAAAAACTGTTTTTT
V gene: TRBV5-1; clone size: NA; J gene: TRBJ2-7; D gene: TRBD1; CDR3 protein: CASSLGVTGIPYEQYF; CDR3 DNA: TGCGCCAGCAGCTTGGGAGTGACAGGGATCCCCTACGAGCAGTACTTC
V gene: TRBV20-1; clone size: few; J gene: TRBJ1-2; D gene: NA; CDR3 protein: CSARDGNYGYTF; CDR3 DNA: TGCAGTGCTAGAGATGGGAACTATGGCTACACCTTC
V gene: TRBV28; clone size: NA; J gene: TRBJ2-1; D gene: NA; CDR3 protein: CASSSNDEQFF; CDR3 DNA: TGTGCCAGCAGTTCCAACGATGAGCAGTTCTTC
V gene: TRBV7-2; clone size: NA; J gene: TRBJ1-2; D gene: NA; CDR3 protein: CASTLGRDNYGYTF; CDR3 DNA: TGTGCCAGCACCCTTGGCAGGGACAACTATGGCTACACCTTC
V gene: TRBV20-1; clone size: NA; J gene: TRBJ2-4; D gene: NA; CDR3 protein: CSATGQNIQYF; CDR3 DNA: TGCAGTGCTACAGGACAAAACATTCAGTACTTC
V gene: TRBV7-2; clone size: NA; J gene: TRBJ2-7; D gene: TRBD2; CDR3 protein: CASSLAASGRSYEQYF; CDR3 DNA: TGTGCCAGCAGCTTAGCAGCTAGCGGGAGGTCCTACGAGCAGTACTTC
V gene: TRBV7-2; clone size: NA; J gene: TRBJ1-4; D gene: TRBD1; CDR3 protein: CASSLDGTGNEKLFF; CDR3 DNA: TGTGCCAGCAGCTTAGACGGGACAGGAAATGAAAAACTGTTTTTT
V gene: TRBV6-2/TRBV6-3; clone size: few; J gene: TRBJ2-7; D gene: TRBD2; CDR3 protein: CASWEGRWGLKQYF; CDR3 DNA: TGTGCCAGTTGGGAGGGACGCTGGGGCCTAAAGCAGTACTTC
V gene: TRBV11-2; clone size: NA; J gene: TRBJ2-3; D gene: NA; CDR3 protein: CASSRLGPDTQYF; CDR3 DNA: TGTGCCAGCAGCCGGCTGGGGCCAGATACGCAGTATTTT
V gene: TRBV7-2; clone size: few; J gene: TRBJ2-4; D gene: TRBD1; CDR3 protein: CASSSRRTGENIQYF; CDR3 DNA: TGTGCCAGCAGCTCCCGTCGGACAGGGGAAAACATTCAGTACTTC
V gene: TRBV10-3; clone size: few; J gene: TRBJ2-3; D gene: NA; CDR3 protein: CAISKMSGGVGDTQYF; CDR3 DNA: TGTGCCATCAGTAAAATGAGCGGAGGGGTGGGAGATACGCAGTATTTT
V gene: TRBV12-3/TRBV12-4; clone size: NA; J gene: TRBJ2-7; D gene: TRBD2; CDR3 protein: CASRVTSGSVQLAYEQYF; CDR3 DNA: TGTGCCAGCAGGGTGACTAGCGGGAGTGTTCAACTAGCCTACGAGCAGTACTTC
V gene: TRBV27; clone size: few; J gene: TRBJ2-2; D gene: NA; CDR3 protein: CASSRWDSNTGELFF; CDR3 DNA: TGTGCCAGCAGCCGATGGGACTCAAACACCGGGGAGCTGTTTTTT
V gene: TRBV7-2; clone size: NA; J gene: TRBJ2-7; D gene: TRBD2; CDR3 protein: CASSLEASGRNEQYF; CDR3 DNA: TGTGCCAGCAGCTTAGAGGCTAGCGGGAGAAACGAGCAGTACTTC
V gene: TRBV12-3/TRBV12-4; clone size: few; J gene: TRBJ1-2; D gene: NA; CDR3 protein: CASSGRALNYGYTF; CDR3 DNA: TGTGCCAGCAGTGGGCGGGCACTTAACTATGGCTACACCTTC
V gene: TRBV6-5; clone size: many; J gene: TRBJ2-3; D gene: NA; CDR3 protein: CASSSGRLTDTQYF; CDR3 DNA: TGTGCCAGCAGTTCGGGACGGCTCACAGATACGCAGTATTTT
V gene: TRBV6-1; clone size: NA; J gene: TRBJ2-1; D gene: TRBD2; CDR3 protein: CASSQPGLAGGEQFF; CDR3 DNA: TGTGCCAGCAGTCAACCGGGACTAGCGGGGGGAGAGCAGTTCTTC
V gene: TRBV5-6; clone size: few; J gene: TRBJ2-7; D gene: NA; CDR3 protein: CASSSRGIEQYF; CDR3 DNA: TGTGCCAGCAGCTCCCGGGGGATCGAGCAGTACTTC
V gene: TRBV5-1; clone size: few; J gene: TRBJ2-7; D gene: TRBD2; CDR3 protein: CASSPRRGTSGFYEQYF; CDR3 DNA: TGCGCCAGCAGCCCCAGGCGGGGGACTAGCGGGTTCTACGAGCAGTACTTC
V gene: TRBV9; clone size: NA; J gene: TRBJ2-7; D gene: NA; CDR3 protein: CASSLVLEGEQYF; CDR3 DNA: TGTGCCAGCAGCCTGGTCCTAGAGGGGGAGCAGTACTTC
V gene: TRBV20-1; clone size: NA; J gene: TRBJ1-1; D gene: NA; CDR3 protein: CSARIGDLNTEAFF; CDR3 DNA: TGCAGTGCTAGGATCGGGGATTTGAACACTGAAGCTTTCTTT
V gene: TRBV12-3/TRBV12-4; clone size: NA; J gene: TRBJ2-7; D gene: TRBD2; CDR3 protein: CASSFGAGRSYEQYF; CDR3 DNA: TGTGCCAGCAGTTTCGGAGCGGGGCGATCCTACGAGCAGTACTTC